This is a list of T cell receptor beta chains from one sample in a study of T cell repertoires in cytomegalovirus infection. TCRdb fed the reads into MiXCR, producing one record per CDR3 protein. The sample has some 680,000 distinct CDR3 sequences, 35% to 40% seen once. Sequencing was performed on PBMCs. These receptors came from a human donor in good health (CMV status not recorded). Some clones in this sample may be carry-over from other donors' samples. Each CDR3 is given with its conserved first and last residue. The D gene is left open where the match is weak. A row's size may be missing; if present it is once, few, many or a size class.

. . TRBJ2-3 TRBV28 TGTGCCAGCAGTTTGAATGGGGGATGGGGCACAGATACGCAGTATTTT CASSLNGGWGTDTQYF
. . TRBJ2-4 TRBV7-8 TGTGCCAGCAGCTTAGAAAGGCAGCGGTTAGCCAAAAACATTCAGTACTTC CASSLERQRLAKNIQYF
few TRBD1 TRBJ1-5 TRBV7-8 TGTGCCAGCAGCCCCGGGACAGGGAGGAAGCCCCAGCATTTT CASSPGTGRKPQHF
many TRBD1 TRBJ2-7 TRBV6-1 TGTGCCAGCAGTGCGCGACAGGGAAGCTCCTACGAGCAGTACTTC CASSARQGSSYEQYF
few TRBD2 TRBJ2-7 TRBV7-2 TGTGCCAGCAGACCGAAACTAGCGGGTGTCTACGAGCAGTACTTC CASRPKLAGVYEQYF
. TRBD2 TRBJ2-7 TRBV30 TGTGCCTGGAGTGTTGGTCTAGCGGGGGATTACGAGCAGTACTTC CAWSVGLAGDYEQYF
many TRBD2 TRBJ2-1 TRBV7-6 TGTGCCAGCAGCAGACTAGCCAATGAGCAGTTCTTC CASSRLANEQFF
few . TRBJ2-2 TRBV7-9 TGTGCCAGCAGCTTCATCTATCCCTTCCGGGAGCTGTTTTTT CASSFIYPFRELFF
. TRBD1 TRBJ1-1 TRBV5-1 TGCGCCAGCGGACAGGGGCAGGGGAACACTGAAGCTTTCTTT CASGQGQGNTEAFF
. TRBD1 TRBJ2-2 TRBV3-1 TGTGCCAGCAGCCACAGACAGGGGTCTGGCACCGGGGAGCTGTTTTTT CASSHRQGSGTGELFF
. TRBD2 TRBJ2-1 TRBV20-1 TGCAGTGCTAGCACTAGCGGGAAGCTCCCCTACAATGAGCAGTTCTTC CSASTSGKLPYNEQFF
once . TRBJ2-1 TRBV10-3 TGTGCCATCAGTGAGTCGGGGTTTGAGCAGTTCTTC CAISESGFEQFF
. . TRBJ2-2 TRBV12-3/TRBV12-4 TGTGCCAGCAATCTTAGCGGGGAGCTGTTTTTT CASNLSGELFF
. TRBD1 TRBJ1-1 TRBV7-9 TGTGCCAGCAGCACCCGGGACAGACAGAACACTGAAGCTTTCTTT CASSTRDRQNTEAFF
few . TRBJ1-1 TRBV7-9 TGTGCCAGCAGCTTACCCCCGAGGGGCCCCGAAGGTTTGGGCACTGAAGCTTTCTTT CASSLPPRGPEGLGTEAFF
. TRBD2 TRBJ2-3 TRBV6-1 TGTGCCAGCCGGGACTACCTCTCAGATACGCAGTATTTT CASRDYLSDTQYF
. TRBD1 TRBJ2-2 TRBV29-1 TGCAGCGTGCCCGACAGGGACGGCGGCACCGGGGAGCTGTTTTTT CSVPDRDGGTGELFF
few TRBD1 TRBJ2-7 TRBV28 TGTGCCAGCTGTATGTCGGACAGGGTAAAGAACGAGCAGTACTTC CASCMSDRVKNEQYF
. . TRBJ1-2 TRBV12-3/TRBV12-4 TGTGCCAGCACCTTACAGTCTCCTAACTATGGCTACACCTTC CASTLQSPNYGYTF
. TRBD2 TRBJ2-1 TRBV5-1 TGCGCCAGCAGCTTCGCTGGCGCTAGCGGAGTTTACAATGAGCAGTTCTTC CASSFAGASGVYNEQFF
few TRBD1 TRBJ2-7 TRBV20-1 TGCAGTGCTAGGCCGGTCGCAGGGGGCATTTACGAGCAGTACTTC CSARPVAGGIYEQYF
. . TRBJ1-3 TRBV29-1 TGCAGCGTAGGGACAACCTCTGGAAACACCATATATTTT CSVGTTSGNTIYF
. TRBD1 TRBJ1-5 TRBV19 TGTGCCAGTAGTGCCAGACAGGGCCATCAGCCCCAGCATTTT CASSARQGHQPQHF
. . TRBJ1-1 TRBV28 TGTGCCAGCAGTTTAGACAAAATGGAGGCTTTCTTT CASSLDKMEAFF
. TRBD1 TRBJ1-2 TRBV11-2 TGTGCCAGCAGCCCTAGACAGGGGGCAGGCTATGGCTACAACTTC CASSPRQGAGYGYNF
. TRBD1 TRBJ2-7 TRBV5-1 TGCGCCAGCAGCTTGGGGGGGGGGACAGGGACTTTCTACGAGCAGTACTTC CASSLGGGTGTFYEQYF
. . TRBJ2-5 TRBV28 TGTGTCAGCAGTACGGACCCCACCAGGGTTCAAGAGACCCAGTACTTC CVSSTDPTRVQETQYF
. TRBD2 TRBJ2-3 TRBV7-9 TGTGCCAGCAGCGCCGGACTAGCGGGGGAAGATACGCAGTATTTT CASSAGLAGEDTQYF
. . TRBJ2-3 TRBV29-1 TGCAGCGCTCCTACGGGCGCACGCACAGATACGCCGTATTTT CSAPTGARTDTPYF
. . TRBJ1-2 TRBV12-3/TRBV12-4 TGTGCCAGCAGACAGCAGGTTAACTATGGCTACACCTTC CASRQQVNYGYTF
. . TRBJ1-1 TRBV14 TGTGCCAGCAGCCAAGCTCTCCGGGACCGAAACTCTGAAGCTTTCTTT CASSQALRDRNSEAFF
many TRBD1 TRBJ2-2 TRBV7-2 TGTGCCAGCAGCTGGGGGACAGGTGGGACCGGGGAGCTGTTTTTT CASSWGTGGTGELFF
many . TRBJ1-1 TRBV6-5 TGTGCCAGCAGTTACTCGCAGAACACTGAAGCTTTCTTT CASSYSQNTEAFF
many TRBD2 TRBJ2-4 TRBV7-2 TGTGCCAGCGGGGGAGGGACCTCCAAAAACATTCAGTACTTC CASGGGTSKNIQYF
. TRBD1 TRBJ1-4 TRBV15 TGTGCCACCAGCAGAGACCCGACAGGGTGGGGTGAAAAACTGTTTTTT CATSRDPTGWGEKLFF
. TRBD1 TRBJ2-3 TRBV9 TGTGCCAGCAGCGCGGGGACAGGGCCAGATACGCAGTATTTT CASSAGTGPDTQYF
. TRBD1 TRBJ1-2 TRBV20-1 TGCAGTGCTAGAGGGACAGGGAACTATGGCTACACCTTC CSARGTGNYGYTF
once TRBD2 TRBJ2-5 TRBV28 TGTGCCAGCAGTTTTCGCGGGGGGGCCGTAACCCAGTACTTC CASSFRGGAVTQYF
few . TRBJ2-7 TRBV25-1 TGTGCCAGCGCCAAGGTTGGCGAGCAGTACTTC CASAKVGEQYF
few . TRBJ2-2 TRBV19 TGTGCCAGTAGTATCGCGACGCCCGGGGAGCTGTTTTTT CASSIATPGELFF
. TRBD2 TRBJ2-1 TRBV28 TGTGCCAGCAGTTCCCCGGCTAGCGGGCACTACAATGAGCAGTTCTTC CASSSPASGHYNEQFF
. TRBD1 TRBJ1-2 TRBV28 TGTGCCAGCAGTTCCCGACAGGGGGCGGGGGGCTACACCTTC CASSSRQGAGGYTF
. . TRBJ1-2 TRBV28 TGTGCCACCGCGGTCCGAAATTATGGCTACACCTTC CATAVRNYGYTF
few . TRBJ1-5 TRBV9 TGTGCCAGCAGCGTAGGTAATGGGAATCAGCCCCAGCATTTT CASSVGNGNQPQHF
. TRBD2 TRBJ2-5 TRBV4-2 TGTGCCAGCAGCCAAGTAGCGGGCAGGGACCACGAGACCCAGTACTTC CASSQVAGRDHETQYF
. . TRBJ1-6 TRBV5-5 TGTGCCAGCAGCTTGGAACAGTGTACTTCACCCCTCCACTTT CASSLEQCTSPLHF
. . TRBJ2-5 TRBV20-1 TGCAGTGCCCCAGCGCGACTAGTCCCAGAGACCCAGTACTTC CSAPARLVPETQYF
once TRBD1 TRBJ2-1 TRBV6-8 TGTGCCAGCAAACCCGGGACAGGGTACAATGAGCAGTTCTTC CASKPGTGYNEQFF
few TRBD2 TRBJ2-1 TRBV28 TGTGCCAGCAGTTTACTAGCGGGTAGCTATGAGCAGTTCTTC CASSLLAGSYEQFF
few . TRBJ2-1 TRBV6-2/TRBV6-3 TGTGCCAGCAGTTACCCCATCACTGAGCAGTTCTTC CASSYPITEQFF
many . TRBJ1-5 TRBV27 TGTGCCAGCAGTTTGGGGGCATGGCAGCCCCAGCATTTT CASSLGAWQPQHF
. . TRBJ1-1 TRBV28 TGTGCCAGCACTAGAGGGGGGGGCAGGGTCCGGAACGGTGCTTTCTTT CASTRGGGRVRNGAFF
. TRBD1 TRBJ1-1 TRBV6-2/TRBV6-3 TGTGCCGGCAGTTACACCTCAGGGACAGGGGGAGTGAAGAACACTGAAGCTTTCTTT CAGSYTSGTGGVKNTEAFF
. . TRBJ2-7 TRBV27 TGTGCCAGCAGCCCATCCTCCGGGGATTCTTACGAAGAGCAGTACTTC CASSPSSGDSYEEQYF
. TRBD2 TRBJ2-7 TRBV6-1 TGTGCCAGCAGTGATCTAGCGGCACTAATCTACGAGCAGTACTTC CASSDLAALIYEQYF